This T cell receptor beta chain originates from a study of spatial heterogeneity in lung cancer. Documented time point: sample taken at primary tumor resection. Whole RNA was taken from tumor, nontumor lung or frozen PBMC; it was then sequenced unsorted. The approximately 70 donors had untreated early-stage non-small cell lung cancer. The CDR3 loop spans 16 amino acids. V dropped 0 bases and J dropped 1 base, with 13 bases sitting between them. CDR1 MNHEY and CDR2 SVGEGT come from the germline V gene. On each TCR cDNA molecule, a unique molecular identifier was present. TCRdb passed the 5' RACE reads through MiXCR, listing each CDR3 protein once. The sample has some 450 distinct CDR3 sequences; 35% to 50% are singletons. Study outcomes and limitations: Expanded tumor TCRs that were ubiquitous appeared in blood more at resection than follow-up.

About this clonotype itself: The target antigen is unknown. The library was prepared for alpha chains; this beta chain is a stray read, so its frequency means little.

Sequenced here: PBMCs, sampled at surgery. The V and J genes are TRBV6-2 or TRBV6-3 and TRBJ2-7; perhaps TRBD1 as D (6 bases). This clonotype was sampled from a male donor with early-stage non-small cell lung cancer. For the CDR3, the DNA is TGTGCCAGCAGTTACTCTGAGGACAGTGGGTCCTACGAGCAGTACTTC. Encoded protein: CASSYSEDSGSYEQYF.